The clone carrying this TCR beta chain is a singleton in its sample. What it recognizes is unknown. The data originate from a study of cytomegalovirus exposure and HLA in healthy donors. Overall study context: The 120 or so validation repertoires were produced on the same platform as the 720 or so repertoires of the first cohort. This was reported in a later analysis.

The germline CDR1 and CDR2 sequences are LNHDA and SQIVND (reference sequence). CDR3 length: 14 residues. Trimming took off 6 bases at V and 0 bases at J, with 9 bases between the two ends. General study results and limits: Cytomegalovirus status was reportedly diagnosed by the classifier with high specificity and sensitivity. While the bulk of TCR sequences proved rare, some public TCRs turned up in many donors.

Data came from immunoSEQ multiplex PCR; TCRdb stores just in-frame clones and leaves some out. The sample has about 110,000 clones, 86% seen once. Input material: PBMCs. The genes are TRBV19 and TRBJ2-1, with D possibly TRBD2 on 5 matching bases. The clonotype originates from a woman aged 18-35 years in good health and CMV-seropositive. In DNA form, the CDR3 reads TGTGCCAGTAGGAGGGAGAGCTCCTACAATGAGCAGTTCTTC. Amino acids: CASRRESSYNEQFF. Full variable domain (outside the CDR3, taken from reference TRBV19 and TRBJ2-1): DGGITQSPKYLFRKEGQNVTLSCEQNLNHDAMYWYRQDPGQGLRLIYYSQIVNDFQKGDIAEGYSVSREKKESFPLTVTSAQKNPTAFYLCASRRESSYNEQFFGPGTRLTVL.